These 30 T cell receptor beta chains originate from one sample sequenced in a study of beta chain features in type 1 diabetes. All of the isolated RNA was reverse transcribed, so expressed TCRB transcripts were sequenced. This table comes from immunoSEQ multiplex PCR, and its TCRdb copy is limited to in-frame clones, with some not included. The sample consists of approximately 250,000 clones, around an eighth of them appearing once. Sequencing used naive CD4+ T cells from blood. These receptors all come from a woman between 40 and 50 years old in good health.

The chain's CDR3 is CASGRDWDTEAFF. The CDR3 bases are TGTGCCAGCGGCCGGGATTGGGACACTGAAGCTTTCTTT. The chain uses TRBV27 and TRBJ1-1; D gene unclear. Deletions cut 8 bases from V and 3 bases from J, with 13 bases between. This CDR3 comprises 13 residues. Germline CDR1 MNHEY, CDR2 SMNVEV (reference sequence).

This clone has just a few counts. This chain connects TRBV10-1 to TRBJ2-2; unclear D gene. There are 14 residues in the CDR3. Between the trimmed V and J ends, which lost 6 bases and 4 bases, there was a span of 12 bases. Germline-derived CDR1 and CDR2 are WNHNN and SYGVQD (reference sequence). CDR3 nucleotides: TGCGCCAGCAGAGGTGACATTCTCACCGGGGAGCTGTTTTTT. Translated, it gives CASRGDILTGELFF.

This clone was seen a few times. This chain links TRBV14 with TRBJ1-3, with D maybe TRBD1 (5 bases). The CDR3 extends over 12 amino acids. Germline loops: CDR1 SGHDN, CDR2 FVKESK. The V and J ends lost 4 bases and 4 bases respectively, with 5 bases between them. The CDR3 coding sequence is TGTGCCAGCAGCCCAGGGGGAAACACCATATATTTT. It translates to CASSPGGNTIYF.

This clone was picked up a small number of times. V usage is TRBV11-2 and J usage is TRBJ1-2; the D gene is possibly TRBD1 (6 bases). This CDR3 is 15 amino acids long. In germline, CDR1 is SGHAT, CDR2 FQNNGV. Trimming shortened V by 1 base and J by 3 bases, and 12 bases separated the two germline ends. In DNA, the CDR3 is TGTGCCAGCAGCTTAGGGCGGGGGCGAGACTATGGCTACACCTTC. Translated, it gives CASSLGRGRDYGYTF.

The J gene is TRBJ2-7, the V gene TRBV7-8; 12 nucleotides line up with TRBD1. Trimming removed 2 bases from V and 0 bases from J; junction bases left unmatched: 8. Germline V CDR1 and CDR2: SGHVS, FQNEAQ. This CDR3 has 18 residues. The CDR3, as DNA: TGTGCCAGCAGCTTAACCCGGGACAGGGGGCGAAGCTCCTACGAGCAGTACTTC. Its translation: CASSLTRDRGRSSYEQYF. Full variable domain (missing parts from reference TRBV7-8 and TRBJ2-7): GAGVSQSPRYKVAKRGQDVALRCDPISGHVSLFWYQQALGQGPEFLTYFQNEAQLDKSGLPSDRFFAERPEGSVSTLKIQRTQQEDSAVYLCASSLTRDRGRSSYEQYFGPGTRLTVT.

This clone was counted only a few times. The J gene is TRBJ1-2, the V gene TRBV14, with D maybe TRBD1 (5 bases). Germline assignment: CDR1 SGHDN and CDR2 FVKESK. V lost 1 base and J lost 7, with 13 bases in between. The CDR3 is 14 amino acids. This CDR3 reads CASSQGGAVGGYTF. The DNA of the CDR3 is TGTGCCAGCAGCCAAGGTGGGGCTGTGGGTGGCTACACCTTC.

This clone appeared a few times. The chain recombines TRBV28 with TRBJ2-3, with 8 bases lining up with TRBD2. The CDR3 runs to 15 residues. Germline V gives CDR1 MDHEN, CDR2 SYDVKM. J lost 6 bases, V lost 0 bases, and 5 bases had no gene match. The CDR3: CASSLWLTGGDTQYF. In DNA form, the CDR3 reads TGTGCCAGCAGTTTATGGCTTACGGGGGGGGATACGCAGTATTTT. The entire variable domain, with the rest obtained from reference TRBV28 and TRBJ2-3, is as follows: DVKVTQSSRYLVKRTGEKVFLECVQDMDHENMFWYRQDPGLGLRLIYFSYDVKMKEKGDIPEGYSVSREKKERFSLILESASTNQTSMYLCASSLWLTGGDTQYFGPGTRLTVL.

In its sample, this clone was seen many times. This rearrangement joins TRBV5-6 to TRBJ1-4; 10 bases match TRBD1. Germline V gene lookup returns CDR1 SGHDT and CDR2 YYEEEE. CDR3 length: 13 residues. V lost 2 bases, J lost 10 bases, and 2 bases stayed unmatched. The CDR3 sequence is CASSFGQGGKLFF. Written as DNA, the CDR3 is TGTGCCAGCAGCTTCGGACAGGGGGGAAAACTGTTTTTT.

This clone was found a few times. V and J are TRBV10-3 and TRBJ2-3, with TRBD2 identical over 9 bases. Germline-derived CDR1 and CDR2 are ENHRY and SYGVKD. V lost 10 bases to trimming and J lost 2 bases; unmatched junction nucleotides: 7. The CDR3 is 14 amino acids. CDR3 region: CATLAGVSTDTQYF. In DNA, the CDR3 is TGTGCCACTTTAGCGGGGGTTTCCACAGATACGCAGTATTTT.

This chain joins TRBV29-1 and TRBJ1-1, with 7 nucleotides matching TRBD1. J gave up 1 base and V 6 bases, and 2 bases lay outside the gene matches. Germline assignment: CDR1 SQVTM and CDR2 ANQGSEA. The CDR3 has 12 amino acids. The CDR3, as DNA: TGCAGCGTGTGGGACAGGAACACTGAAGCTTTCTTT. This translates into CSVWDRNTEAFF.

The chain is built from TRBV11-2 and TRBJ2-2; the match to TRBD1 covers 7 bases. Germline CDR1 SGHAT, CDR2 FQNNGV. V was clipped by 5 bases and J by 6 bases; unmatched bases: 9. This CDR3 comprises 15 residues. In nucleotides, the CDR3 is TGTGCCAGCAGCCTACAGGGGTTCGGAGCCGGGGAGCTGTTTTTT. This codes for CASSLQGFGAGELFF.

The chain has TRBV11-2 and TRBJ1-2; TRBD1 is a possible D gene (5 bases). Germline CDR1 reads SGHAT; CDR2 reads FQNNGV. The CDR3 consists of 12 residues. V was shortened by 8 bases and J by 5 bases, with 12 bases between the two germline ends. CDR3 nucleotide sequence: TGTGCCAGCGGACACACGCCTTATGGCTACACCTTC. Its protein is CASGHTPYGYTF.

This clone has more than one count but fewer than ten. The rearrangement joins TRBV19 to TRBJ2-3; 11 bases match TRBD2. The CDR3 spans 15 residues. The V gene's germline CDR1 is LNHDA and CDR2 SQIVND (reference sequence). V shed 3 bases and J 3 bases; nucleotides not matched to a gene: 2. CDR3 DNA: TGTGCCAGTAGTATGGTAGCGGGGGGGACAGATACGCAGTATTTT. The encoded protein is CASSMVAGGTDTQYF.

The chain joins TRBV29-1 to TRBJ2-7; 11 nucleotides line up with TRBD2. Germline CDR1 and CDR2: SQVTM and ANQGSEA. The V and J ends lost 6 bases and 4 bases, in that order; junction bases with no gene match: 8. CDR3 length equals 14 residues. CDR3 protein: CSVRIAGGHYEQYF. In nucleotides, the CDR3 is TGCAGCGTGAGAATAGCGGGGGGGCATTACGAGCAGTACTTC.

The J gene is TRBJ2-6, the V gene TRBV5-1; D is perhaps TRBD2 (5 bases). The V end was cut by 0 bases, the J end by 2 bases, with 9 bases between. The CDR3 extends over 16 amino acids. Germline V gene sequence: CDR1 SGHRS, CDR2 YFSETQ. CDR3 in DNA: TGCGCCAGCAGCTTGGGAGGGCTTGCTGGGGCCAACGTCCTGACTTTC. It yields the protein CASSLGGLAGANVLTF.

This clone occurred a few times. The chain recombines TRBV14 with TRBJ2-5, with a possible D match to TRBD1 (6 bases). This CDR3 contains 15 residues. Trimming cost V 0 bases and J 2 bases, with 10 bases left between them. Per the germline V gene, CDR1 is SGHDN and CDR2 is FVKESK. The CDR3, as DNA: TGTGCCAGCAGCCAAGACGGACAGATTCAAGAGACCCAGTACTTC. This gives the protein CASSQDGQIQETQYF.

This clone has a handful of counts. V and J are TRBV2 and TRBJ1-5; 8 bases are a match to TRBD1. Germline trimming cut 1 base from V and 4 bases from J; bases unmatched to any gene: 3. Germline values: CDR1 SNHLY, CDR2 FYNNEI. The CDR3 is 15 amino acids. CDR3 in amino acids: CASSEEWTGNQPQHF. The CDR3 DNA follows: TGTGCCAGCAGTGAAGAATGGACAGGGAATCAGCCCCAGCATTTT.

This clone was found a few times. The chain uses TRBV19 and TRBJ1-1; 8 nucleotides line up with TRBD1. CDR3 size: 15 residues. J lost 0 bases, V lost 5 bases, and 5 bases had no gene match. Germline V gene lookup returns CDR1 LNHDA and CDR2 SQIVND (reference sequence). In DNA form, the CDR3 reads TGTGCCAGTAGTCCCCTGACAGGGGTGAACACTGAAGCTTTCTTT. Encoded protein: CASSPLTGVNTEAFF.

This clone was seen a few times. Other DNA sequences of this sample code for an identical CDR3. Here the CDR3 DNA reads TGCAGTGCTAGTAGGGGGACCCAGTACTTC. It is translated as CSASRGTQYF. This chain connects TRBV20-1 to TRBJ2-5; maybe TRBD1 (5 bases). The ends were cut back, 3 bases at V and 7 bases at J, with 6 bases in the middle. Germline lookup yields CDR1 DFQATT and CDR2 SNEGSKA (reference sequence). This CDR3 is built from 10 residues.

The gene calls are TRBV7-9 and TRBJ2-5, with D possibly matching TRBD1 (5 bases). Trimming pared 3 bases from V and 3 bases from J, leaving 14 bases between. In germline, CDR1 is SEHNR, CDR2 FQNEAQ (reference sequence). The CDR3 is 15 amino acids. This CDR3 reads CASSFMDTRKETQYF. The CDR3 DNA is TGTGCCAGCAGCTTCATGGACACCCGTAAAGAGACCCAGTACTTC. Variable domain in full (rest from reference TRBV7-9 and TRBJ2-5): DTGVSQNPRHKITKRGQNVTFRCDPISEHNRLYWYRQTLGQGPEFLTYFQNEAQLEKSRLLSDRFSAERPKGSFSTLEIQRTEQGDSAMYLCASSFMDTRKETQYFGPGTRLLVL.

A few counts support this clone. This chain uses TRBV27 with TRBJ2-1; 7 positions agree with TRBD1. V gave up 5 bases and J gave up 3 bases; unmatched junction bases: 10. Germline CDR1 MNHEY, CDR2 SMNVEV (reference sequence). The CDR3 sequence is 16 residues long. The CDR3 here is CASSPLTGSLYNEQFF. The CDR3 nucleotides read TGTGCCAGCAGTCCCTTGACAGGGAGCCTCTACAATGAGCAGTTCTTC.

This clone was counted a few times. The CDR3 bases are TGTGCCAGCAGCAGCGGGGGGGCAGGGGGCGCCTATGGCTACACCTTC. As protein: CASSSGGAGGAYGYTF. The chain couples TRBV5-6 to TRBJ1-2; 8 positions agree with TRBD1. CDR3 length: 16 amino acids. Looked up from germline, CDR1 is SGHDT and CDR2 is YYEEEE. V shed 4 bases and J 4 bases; nucleotides not matched to a gene: 12.

The rearrangement uses TRBV7-2 and TRBJ2-5; D possibly corresponds to TRBD2 (5 bases). Germline loops: CDR1 SGHTA, CDR2 FQGNSA. V was shortened by 0 bases and J by 6 bases, with 11 bases between the two germline ends. The CDR3 has 14 amino acids. The CDR3 reads CASSLAGPGKTQYF. Written as DNA, the CDR3 is TGTGCCAGCAGCTTAGCCGGTCCGGGGAAGACCCAGTACTTC. Looking up the rest from reference TRBV7-2 and TRBJ2-5 gives the full variable domain: GAGVSQSPSNKVTEKGKDVELRCDPISGHTALYWYRQSLGQGLEFLIYFQGNSAPDKSGLPSDRFSAERTGGSVSTLTIQRTQQEDSAVYLCASSLAGPGKTQYFGPGTRLLVL.

The sample holds a few counts of this clone. This chain uses TRBV18 with TRBJ2-5, with TRBD1 matching over 8 bases. This CDR3 region has 15 residues. Trimming cost V 1 base and J 5 bases; bases outside gene matches: 6. Germline loops: CDR1 KGHSH, CDR2 LQKENI. In DNA form, the CDR3 reads TGTGCCAGCTCACCACTGGACAGGGAGGATGAGACCCAGTACTTC. Encoded protein: CASSPLDREDETQYF.

In its sample, this clone was seen a few times. The rearrangement joins TRBV2 to TRBJ1-5; possibly TRBD1 for D (6 bases). Trimming took 5 bases from V and 6 from J, leaving 11 bases between them. The V gene's germline CDR1 is SNHLY and CDR2 FYNNEI. This CDR3 spans 13 amino acids. CDR3 sequence (DNA): TGTGCCAGCAGTCGGGACATGCGTCAGCCCCAGCATTTT. It translates to CASSRDMRQPQHF. Variable domain in full (rest from reference TRBV2 and TRBJ1-5): EPEVTQTPSHQVTQMGQEVILRCVPISNHLYFYWYRQILGQKVEFLVSFYNNEISEKSEIFDDQFSVERPDGSNFTLKIRSTKLEDSAMYFCASSRDMRQPQHFGDGTRLSIL.

This clone was seen a few times. The V gene is TRBV9, the J gene TRBJ2-3; possibly TRBD1 for D (6 bases). Between the trimmed V and J ends, which lost 1 base and 4 bases, there was a span of 10 bases. The length of the CDR3 is 14 residues. The germline V gene has CDR1 SGDLS and CDR2 YYNGEE. The CDR3, as DNA: TGTGCCAGCAGCGTAACCACAGGGCCAGATACGCAGTATTTT. Protein product: CASSVTTGPDTQYF.

The chain joins TRBV4-1 to TRBJ1-1, with D possibly being TRBD1 (5 bases). The CDR3 loop spans 19 amino acids. Trimming shortened V by 0 bases and J by 1 base, and 21 bases separated the two germline ends. Per germline, CDR1 MGHRA and CDR2 YSYEKL. The CDR3 loop is CASSQEGRRTRIQNTEAFF. CDR3 in DNA: TGCGCCAGCAGCCAAGAAGGTCGACGGACACGGATCCAGAACACTGAAGCTTTCTTT.

The V and J genes are TRBV7-2 and TRBJ2-7, with a tentative D call TRBD2 (6 bases). CDR3 length equals 19 residues. Germline-derived CDR1 and CDR2 are SGHTA and FQGNSA. The V end lost 0 bases, the J end lost 3 bases, and 24 bases lay between the germline ends. The CDR3 loop is CASSLAMGRSGPRDYEQYF. The DNA for the CDR3 is TGTGCCAGCAGCTTAGCGATGGGGCGGAGCGGGCCCCGGGACTACGAGCAGTACTTC.

There are many counts of this clone. The chain joins TRBV5-4 to TRBJ2-1, with 7 bases lining up with TRBD2. V was pared by 1 base and J by 6 bases, with 4 bases of the junction left unmatched. The CDR3 runs 14 residues. The germline V gene has CDR1 SGHNT and CDR2 YYREEE (reference sequence). Written as DNA, the CDR3 is TGTGCCAGCAGCTTGCCTAGCGGACCCAATGAGCAGTTCTTC. The encoded protein is CASSLPSGPNEQFF.

The J gene is TRBJ2-5, the V gene TRBV19, with 7 nucleotides matching TRBD2. This CDR3 has 14 amino acids. The V segment lost 9 bases and the J segment 1 base; nucleotides outside the gene matches: 8. Germline V CDR1 and CDR2: LNHDA, SQIVND (reference sequence). The CDR3 DNA is TGTGCCAGCACAATTACTAGCGCCCAAGAGACCCAGTACTTC. As protein: CASTITSAQETQYF.